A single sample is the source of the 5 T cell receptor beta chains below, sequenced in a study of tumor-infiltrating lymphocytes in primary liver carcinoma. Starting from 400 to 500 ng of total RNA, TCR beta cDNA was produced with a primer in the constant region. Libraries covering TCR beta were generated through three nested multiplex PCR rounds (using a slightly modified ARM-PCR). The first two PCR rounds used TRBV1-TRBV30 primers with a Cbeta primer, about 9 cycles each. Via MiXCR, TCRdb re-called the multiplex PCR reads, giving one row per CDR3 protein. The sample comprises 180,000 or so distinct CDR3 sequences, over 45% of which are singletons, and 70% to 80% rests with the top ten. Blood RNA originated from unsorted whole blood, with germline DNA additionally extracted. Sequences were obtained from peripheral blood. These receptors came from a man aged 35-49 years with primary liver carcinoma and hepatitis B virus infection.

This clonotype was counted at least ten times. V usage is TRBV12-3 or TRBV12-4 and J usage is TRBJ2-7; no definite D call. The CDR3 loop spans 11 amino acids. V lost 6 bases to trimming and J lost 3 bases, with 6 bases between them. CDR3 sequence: CASSLGYEQYF. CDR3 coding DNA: TGTGCCAGCAGCTTGGGCTACGAGCAGTACTTC.

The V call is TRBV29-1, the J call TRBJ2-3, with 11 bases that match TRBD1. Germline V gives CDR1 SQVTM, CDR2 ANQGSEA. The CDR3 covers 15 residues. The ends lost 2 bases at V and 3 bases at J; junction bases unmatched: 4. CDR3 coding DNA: TGCAGCGTTGAATCCCGGGACAGGGGGACAGATACGCAGTATTTT. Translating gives CSVESRDRGTDTQYF.

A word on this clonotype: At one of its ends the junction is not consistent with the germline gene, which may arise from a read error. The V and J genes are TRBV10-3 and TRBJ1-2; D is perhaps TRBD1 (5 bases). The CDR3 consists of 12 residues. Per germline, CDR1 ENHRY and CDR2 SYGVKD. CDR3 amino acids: CATGRGNYSYTF. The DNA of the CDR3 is TGTGCCACCGGGAGGGGTAACTATAGCTACACCTTC.

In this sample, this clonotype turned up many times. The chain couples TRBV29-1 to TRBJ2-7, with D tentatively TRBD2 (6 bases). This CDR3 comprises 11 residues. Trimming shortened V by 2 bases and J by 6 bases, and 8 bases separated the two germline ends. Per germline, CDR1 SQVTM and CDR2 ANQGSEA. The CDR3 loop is CSVESGSEQYF. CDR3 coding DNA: TGCAGCGTTGAAAGCGGGTCCGAGCAGTACTTC.

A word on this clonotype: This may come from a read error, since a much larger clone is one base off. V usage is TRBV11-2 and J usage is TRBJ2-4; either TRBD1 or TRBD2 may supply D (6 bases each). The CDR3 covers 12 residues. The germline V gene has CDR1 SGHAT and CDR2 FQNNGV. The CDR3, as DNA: TGTGCCAGCAGCTTAGACCGGGGGACATGGACCTTC. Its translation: CASSLDRGTWTF.